The sequence of this T cell receptor (beta chain) was determined in a study of Tregs in tolerant kidney transplant recipients. Study findings and constraints: Validation in larger populations is needed because few patients were studied. Tolerant patients' donor-specific Tregs expanded beyond overall Tregs, suggesting antigen-driven growth.

Generated by immunoSEQ multiplex PCR, the TCRdb table keeps only in-frame clones and is missing some. The profile shows roughly 50,000 clones, about 92% of them singletons. Mixed chimerism was transient after nonmyeloablative marrow transplants from related graft donors. Unstimulated regulatory T cells (CD4+CD25+CD127-), CD4+CD25- non-regulatory cells, CD4 and CD8 cells were FACS-sorted from thawed PBMCs. For this clone: The antigen remains undetermined.

V shed 2 bases, J shed 2 bases, and the junction held 19 bases outside the gene matches. This CDR3 is 20 amino acids long. Germline CDR1 is LGHNA and CDR2 is YSLEER. The sequencing used CD8+ T cells from blood (PBMCs), collected 12 months after the transplant. This receptor was obtained from a human patient who received a combined kidney and bone marrow transplant. The graft donor may be the source of some T cells. The rearrangement uses TRBV4-3 and TRBJ2-7; 9 bases line up with TRBD2. The CDR3: CASSQRLSGGPEAPAYEQYF. In DNA, the CDR3 is TGCGCCAGCAGCCAACGGCTTAGCGGGGGCCCAGAGGCGCCTGCCTACGAGCAGTACTTC.